The 29 T cell receptor beta chains listed next were all sequenced from one sample in a study of control samples from healthy donors and cancer patients. Profiling relied on immunoSEQ multiplex PCR, and the TCRdb table lists in-frame clones only, not all of them. Of 70,000 or so clones listed, 85% to 90% are singletons. The sequenced sample consisted of PBMCs. These receptors all stem from a man between 60 and 75 years old with lung cancer.

The CDR3 reads CASSPFGGLGELFF. The CDR3 DNA reads TGTGCCAGCTCACCTTTCGGGGGCCTCGGGGAGCTGTTTTTT. This chain uses TRBV18 with TRBJ2-2; D is perhaps TRBD1 or TRBD2 (6 bases each). This CDR3 has 14 residues. Trimming removed 3 bases at V and 7 bases at J, with 12 bases between. Germline V gene lookup returns CDR1 KGHSH and CDR2 LQKENI.

The gene calls are TRBV3-1 (or the pseudogene TRBV3-2) and TRBJ1-3; D call uncertain. Germline V gene sequence: CDR1 LGHDT, CDR2 YNNKEL (reference sequence). Trimming shortened V by 4 bases and J by 0 bases, and 7 bases separated the two germline ends. This CDR3 region has 14 residues. The CDR3 protein is CASSPPLSGNTIYF. CDR3 bases: TGTGCCAGCAGCCCCCCCCTCTCTGGAAACACCATATATTTT.

The genes are TRBV20-1 and TRBJ2-1; weak D call: TRBD1 (6 bases). V was shortened by 8 bases and J by 9 bases, with 14 bases between the two germline ends. Germline V gene data show CDR1 as DFQATT and CDR2 as SNEGSKA (reference sequence). This CDR3 is 11 amino acids long. The CDR3 DNA sequence: TGCAGTTCTCCCCAGGGGACTGAGCAGTTCTTC. It translates to CSSPQGTEQFF.

The rearrangement links TRBV30 to TRBJ1-1; no definite D call. V shed 2 bases and J shed 5 bases, with 12 bases lying between them. Germline CDR1 GTSNPN, CDR2 SVGIG (reference sequence). The CDR3 runs to 13 residues. CDR3 in DNA: TGTGCCTGGAGTCAGGCGTCGGGTACTGAAGCTTTCTTT. It yields the protein CAWSQASGTEAFF.

The chain combines TRBV6-4 with TRBJ2-5; D gene unclear. Germline V gene lookup returns CDR1 MRHNA and CDR2 SNTAGT. Trimming left V 6 bases short and J 5 bases short, with 13 bases between. The CDR3 consists of 13 residues. CDR3 DNA: TGTGCCAGCAGCCCAAACGTTGCGGAGACCCAGTACTTC. Protein: CASSPNVAETQYF.

The chain uses TRBV6-5 and TRBJ1-6, with unresolved D. The CDR3 is 16 residues long. V lost 2 bases to trimming and J lost 0 bases, with 8 bases between them. The germline gives CDR1 MNHEY, CDR2 SVGAGI. The CDR3 here is CASSYTPSSYNSPLHF. The CDR3 DNA is TGTGCCAGCAGTTACACCCCAAGCTCCTATAATTCACCCCTCCACTTT.

This CDR3 is CASSPGQGAETQYF. The CDR3 DNA is TGTGCCAGCAGCCCGGGACAGGGTGCAGAGACCCAGTACTTC. The chain couples TRBV5-4 to TRBJ2-5; 9 nucleotides agree with TRBD1. The trim removed 4 bases at V and 4 bases at J, leaving 5 bases unmatched. CDR1 SGHNT and CDR2 YYREEE come from the germline V gene (reference sequence). The CDR3 has 14 residues.

This sequence joins TRBV30 and TRBJ1-1; D may be TRBD1 (5 bases). The CDR3 spans 14 residues. Trimming stripped 0 bases from V and 6 bases from J, with 14 bases between. Germline-derived CDR1 and CDR2 are GTSNPN and SVGIG (reference sequence). As DNA, the CDR3 is TGTGCCTGGAGTGTCGAGGGACGGCGCCCTGAAGCTTTCTTT. Residues: CAWSVEGRRPEAFF.

The chain has TRBV6-6 and TRBJ2-3; the D gene is possibly TRBD2 (6 bases). Trimming removed 7 bases at V and 3 bases at J, with 14 bases between. Germline V CDR1 and CDR2: MNHNY, SVGAGI (reference sequence). The CDR3 has 14 amino acids. The CDR3 region has the DNA TGTGCCAGCATATTCCGCGGGAATACAGATACGCAGTATTTT. It translates to CASIFRGNTDTQYF.

V gene TRBV5-4 combines with J gene TRBJ1-2; possible D gene TRBD1, 6 bases. The ends were cut back, 1 base at V and 3 bases at J, with 16 bases in the middle. Germline loops: CDR1 SGHNT, CDR2 YYREEE (reference sequence). This CDR3 has 16 residues. The CDR3 spells CASSLSPGDVYYGYTF. CDR3 sequence (DNA): TGTGCCAGCAGCTTGAGCCCAGGGGACGTATACTATGGCTACACCTTC.

The chain has TRBV3-1 (or the pseudogene TRBV3-2) and TRBJ1-2; TRBD1 agrees at 7 bases. The CDR3 contains 14 residues. Per germline, CDR1 LGHDT and CDR2 YNNKEL (reference sequence). V was clipped by 1 base and J by 6 bases; unmatched bases: 5. CDR3 nucleotides: TGTGCCAGCAGCCAAGGCAGGGGGTCGAATGGCTACACCTTC. Its protein is CASSQGRGSNGYTF.

The chain employs TRBV20-1 and TRBJ1-1; perhaps TRBD1 as D (5 bases). Trimming took off 6 bases at V and 11 bases at J, with 16 bases between the two ends. Germline V lookup: CDR1 DFQATT, CDR2 SNEGSKA (reference sequence). This CDR3 is built from 11 residues. The CDR3 DNA is TGCAGTGCCCGCCCAACAGGTAACGCTTTCTTT. It encodes CSARPTGNAFF.

In DNA form, the CDR3 reads TGTGCCGTCACGACAGGGGTCGGCACAGATACGCAGTATTTT. Translating it yields CAVTTGVGTDTQYF. The rearrangement links TRBV28 to TRBJ2-3, with 8 positions matching TRBD1. With 11 bases clipped from V and 1 base from J, the junction kept 8 bases outside the gene matches. Germline CDR1 and CDR2: MDHEN and SYDVKM. The CDR3 length is 14 residues.

The J gene is TRBJ2-3, the V gene TRBV5-1, with 11 bases matching TRBD2. CDR1 and CDR2 from the germline V gene are SGHRS and YFSETQ. The CDR3 is 16 amino acids. V dropped 7 bases and J dropped 2; count of bases not matched to a gene: 9. As DNA, the CDR3 is TGCGCCAGCGGGGGTCGACTAGCGGGGAACACAGATACGCAGTATTTT. Protein product: CASGGRLAGNTDTQYF.

The chain uses TRBV7-9 and TRBJ1-6, with 7 positions matching TRBD1. The CDR3 is 15 amino acids. V was clipped by 5 bases and J by 3 bases; unmatched bases: 4. Germline assignment: CDR1 SEHNR and CDR2 FQNEAQ (reference sequence). In DNA form, the CDR3 reads TGTGCCAGCAGCACCGGGACAGACTATAATTCACCCCTCCACTTT. This codes for CASSTGTDYNSPLHF.

V gene TRBV7-8 combines with J gene TRBJ1-1; no definite D call. This CDR3 spans 15 amino acids. Germline lookup yields CDR1 SGHVS and CDR2 FQNEAQ. Trimming cost V 1 base and J 1 base, with 10 bases left between them. CDR3 in DNA: TGTGCCAGCAGCTTAGGGAGGCCGACGAACACTGAAGCTTTCTTT. Translated, it gives CASSLGRPTNTEAFF.

The V and J genes are TRBV5-4 and TRBJ1-1; TRBD1 agrees at 7 bases. With 0 bases clipped from V and 4 bases from J, the junction kept 6 bases outside the gene matches. This CDR3 spans 15 amino acids. CDR1 SGHNT and CDR2 YYREEE come from the germline V gene (reference sequence). The CDR3 DNA reads as TGTGCCAGCAGCTTGGACAGGGGCCCAAGCACTGAAGCTTTCTTT. This codes for CASSLDRGPSTEAFF.

The CDR3, as DNA: TGTGCCAGCAGCTTCGGGTGGGGGCAATACCAAGAGACCCAGTACTTC. Amino acid sequence: CASSFGWGQYQETQYF. The chain links TRBV7-8 to TRBJ2-5; possibly TRBD1 for D (6 bases). The CDR3 is 16 amino acids. Germline V CDR1 and CDR2: SGHVS, FQNEAQ. V lost 3 bases and J 0 bases, leaving 14 bases between the germline ends.

This clone has only a few counts. This sequence joins TRBV5-1 and TRBJ1-4; TRBD1 agrees at 8 bases. Germline V CDR1 and CDR2: SGHRS, YFSETQ. The CDR3 covers 16 residues. The ends lost 0 bases at V and 2 bases at J; junction bases unmatched: 3. CDR3 DNA sequence: TGCGCCAGCAGCTTGGGGACAGGGAATACTAATGAAAAACTGTTTTTT. It codes for CASSLGTGNTNEKLFF. The whole variable domain, remainder taken from reference TRBV5-1 and TRBJ1-4, is KAGVTQTPRYLIKTRGQQVTLSCSPISGHRSVSWYQQTPGQGLQFLFEYFSETQRNKGNFPGRFSGRQFSNSRSEMNVSTLELGDSALYLCASSLGTGNTNEKLFFGSGTQLSVL.

The chain combines TRBV2 with TRBJ1-1, with D possibly matching TRBD1 (5 bases). Per germline, CDR1 SNHLY and CDR2 FYNNEI. The CDR3 extends over 15 amino acids. V lost 3 bases and J 4 bases, leaving 15 bases between the germline ends. The CDR3 region has the DNA TGTGCCAGCAGTGACCGGGGGGGGTGGAGCACTGAAGCTTTCTTT. This translates into CASSDRGGWSTEAFF.

This clone came up a few times. The gene calls are TRBV6-5 and TRBJ1-5; no clear D. Germline V lookup: CDR1 MNHEY, CDR2 SVGAGI. Trimming shortened V by 8 bases and J by 2 bases, and 16 bases separated the two germline ends. The CDR3 is 15 residues long. CDR3 loop: CASRKRRQGNQPQHF. The CDR3 coding sequence is TGTGCCAGCCGCAAACGTCGGCAGGGCAATCAGCCCCAGCATTTT.

The J gene is TRBJ2-3, the V gene TRBV19; a possible D gene is TRBD2 (6 bases). Germline V gene lookup returns CDR1 LNHDA and CDR2 SQIVND (reference sequence). Trimming pared 1 base from V and 4 bases from J, leaving 18 bases between. The CDR3 covers 17 residues. The CDR3 reads CASSIGARRGSADTQYF. CDR3 sequence (DNA): TGTGCCAGTAGTATAGGAGCTCGGAGGGGAAGCGCAGATACGCAGTATTTT.

V is TRBV27 and J is TRBJ2-3; D unresolved. The germline CDR1 and CDR2 sequences are MNHEY and SMNVEV (reference sequence). The V gene lost 4 bases and the J gene lost 0 bases, with 8 bases spanning the gap. The CDR3 is 14 amino acids. The CDR3 nucleotides are TGTGCCAGCAGTTCCTGGGGTAGCACAGATACGCAGTATTTT. Translation: CASSSWGSTDTQYF.

The J gene is TRBJ1-4, the V gene TRBV29-1; weak D call: TRBD1 (5 bases). Germline V CDR1 and CDR2: SQVTM, ANQGSEA. V shed 6 bases and J shed 5 bases, with 16 bases lying between them. The CDR3 has 14 residues. The CDR3 reads CSVLLEGQNEKLFF. The CDR3 nucleotides read TGCAGCGTGCTCCTAGAGGGGCAGAATGAAAAACTGTTTTTT.

V and J are TRBV7-2 and TRBJ1-2; D gene uncertain. The CDR3 sequence is 16 residues long. V gave up 1 base and J gave up 6 bases, with 18 bases separating them. CDR1 is SGHTA and CDR2 is FQGNSA in the germline V gene. The CDR3 DNA follows: TGTGCCAGCAGCTTAGGATTTACGGCTGATGTAAATGGCTACACCTTC. Translated, it gives CASSLGFTADVNGYTF.

This chain connects TRBV18 to TRBJ1-5, with TRBD1 matching 10 bases. The CDR3 extends over 17 amino acids. Germline V lookup: CDR1 KGHSH, CDR2 LQKENI. Unmatched junction bases numbered 11, after V lost 3 bases and J lost 6 bases. CDR3 nucleotide sequence: TGTGCCAGCTCACCTCTGGGACAGGGGATGGGAGGTCAGCCCCAGCATTTT. Protein: CASSPLGQGMGGQPQHF.

This chain joins TRBV7-9 and TRBJ1-1, with D perhaps matching TRBD1 (6 bases). The CDR3 contains 16 residues. CDR1 is SEHNR and CDR2 is FQNEAQ in the germline V gene (reference sequence). The V end lost 5 bases, the J end lost 3 bases, and 19 bases lay between the germline ends. As DNA, the CDR3 is TGTGCCAGCAGCCCGCAAGCCCCTAGGGGGTACACTGAAGCTTTCTTT. This sequence encodes CASSPQAPRGYTEAFF.

The chain carries TRBV18 and TRBJ1-1; D unresolved. With 2 bases removed from V and 8 bases from J, the gap between germline ends came to 12 bases. The CDR3 loop spans 13 amino acids. Germline CDR1 KGHSH, CDR2 LQKENI. The CDR3 sequence: CASSPESEREAFF. The CDR3 nucleotides read TGTGCCAGCTCACCAGAGAGTGAACGGGAAGCTTTCTTT.

CDR3 sequence: CASSLETVSRGYNSPLHF. Here the CDR3 DNA reads TGCGCCAGCAGCTTGGAAACGGTCTCCCGGGGCTATAATTCACCCCTCCACTTT. V usage is TRBV5-1 and J usage is TRBJ1-6; D is uncertain. Germline CDR1 reads SGHRS; CDR2 reads YFSETQ. The CDR3 covers 18 residues. V dropped 0 bases and J dropped 3 bases, with 16 bases sitting between them.